This passage covers 18 T cell receptor beta chains from one sample sequenced in a study of technical replicates of blood from a handful of donors. Profiled with immunoSEQ multiplex PCR; TCRdb holds only in-frame clones, not every one. The sample yields tens of thousands of clones, roughly nine tenths seen once. Source material: T cells isolated from PBMCs. The receptors come from a human donor in good health.

The V call is TRBV5-4, the J call TRBJ1-4, with 7 bases that match TRBD1. The V gene's germline CDR1 is SGHNT and CDR2 YYREEE (reference sequence). The length of the CDR3 is 15 residues. The V and J ends lost 4 bases and 7 bases, in that order; junction bases with no gene match: 10. Here the CDR3 DNA reads TGTGCCAGCAGCCGCGTAGGGGGCCGTAGTGAAAAACTGTTTTTT. The encoded protein is CASSRVGGRSEKLFF.

The CDR3 DNA reads as TGTGCCAGCAGCGTGTGGGACAGGGGCACCGGGGAGCTGTTTTTT. Protein sequence: CASSVWDRGTGELFF. J is TRBJ2-2 and V is TRBV9; 10 bases fit TRBD1. In germline, CDR1 is SGDLS, CDR2 YYNGEE. V shed 2 bases and J 4 bases; nucleotides not matched to a gene: 2. The CDR3 spans 15 residues.

This chain links TRBV9 with TRBJ1-2; possibly TRBD1 for D (6 bases). The germline gives CDR1 SGDLS, CDR2 YYNGEE. V lost 0 bases to trimming and J lost 2 bases, with 20 bases between them. CDR3 length equals 18 residues. In nucleotides, the CDR3 is TGTGCCAGCAGCGTAGGGGGGCTTCTAAGACAATCAAACTATGGCTACACCTTC. Its translation: CASSVGGLLRQSNYGYTF. Full variable domain (missing parts from reference TRBV9 and TRBJ1-2): DSGVTQTPKHLITATGQRVTLRCSPRSGDLSVYWYQQSLDQGLQFLIQYYNGEERAKGNILERFSAQQFPDLHSELNLSSLELGDSALYFCASSVGGLLRQSNYGYTFGSGTRLTVV.

V is TRBV28 and J is TRBJ2-7; 7 nucleotides match TRBD1. This CDR3 has 12 amino acids. The germline gives CDR1 MDHEN, CDR2 SYDVKM. V trimming: 2 bases; J trimming: 11 bases; junction bases outside the gene matches: 6. The CDR3 DNA follows: TGTGCCAGCAGTTTACTTAGGGGGCGGGAGTACTTC. Protein: CASSLLRGREYF.

The count of this clone is one. The V gene is TRBV14, the J gene TRBJ1-2; no definite D call. Germline V gene sequence: CDR1 SGHDN, CDR2 FVKESK. CDR3 size: 14 residues. V lost 0 bases, J lost 7 bases, and 12 bases lay in between. This CDR3 reads CASSQDTGLGGYTF. The CDR3 DNA follows: TGTGCCAGCAGCCAAGATACGGGGTTGGGTGGCTACACCTTC.

The J gene is TRBJ2-7, the V gene TRBV6-6, with 10 nucleotides matching TRBD2. CDR3 length: 15 residues. Germline V CDR1 and CDR2: MNHNY, SVGAGI (reference sequence). V gave up 2 bases and J gave up 3 bases; unmatched junction bases: 4. The CDR3 protein is CASSYDTSGDYEQYF. The CDR3 region has the DNA TGTGCCAGCAGTTACGACACTAGCGGGGACTACGAGCAGTACTTC.

The chain has TRBV27 and TRBJ2-7; a possible D gene is TRBD1 (7 bases). CDR3 length equals 14 residues. Trimming shortened V by 5 bases and J by 4 bases, and 15 bases separated the two germline ends. Germline V lookup: CDR1 MNHEY, CDR2 SMNVEV (reference sequence). The CDR3 coding sequence is TGTGCCAGCAGTCGCTACAGGGGAGGTTACGAGCAGTACTTC. Its translation: CASSRYRGGYEQYF.

Of note for this clone: Different DNA sequences within this sample yield the same CDR3. V gene TRBV5-1 combines with J gene TRBJ2-1, with 7 bases aligning to TRBD2. Trimming at V came to 0 bases and at J to 1 base, leaving 1 base not matched to a gene. This CDR3 region has 15 residues. CDR1 and CDR2 (germline): SGHRS, YFSETQ. CDR3 coding DNA: TGCGCCAGCAGCTTGGGGGGGGGTTCCTACAATGAGCAGTTCTTC. Amino acids: CASSLGGGSYNEQFF.

The gene calls are TRBV28 and TRBJ2-7, with D hard to call. The V end was cut by 6 bases, the J end by 4 bases, with 19 bases between. There are 15 residues in the CDR3. Per the germline V gene, CDR1 is MDHEN and CDR2 is SYDVKM. The CDR3 loop reads CASSPIAWRSYEQYF. CDR3 DNA: TGTGCCAGCAGCCCCATCGCCTGGAGAAGTTACGAGCAGTACTTC.

V is TRBV19 and J is TRBJ2-1; tentatively, D is TRBD2 (7 bases). Germline V gene lookup returns CDR1 LNHDA and CDR2 SQIVND (reference sequence). The CDR3 length is 16 residues. V was pared by 6 bases and J by 7 bases, with 22 bases between. CDR3 DNA sequence: TGTGCCAGTAGCATTGGGCCAGGGGAGGGCCAAAATGAGCAGTTCTTC. Protein sequence: CASSIGPGEGQNEQFF.

The chain is built from TRBV5-1 and TRBJ2-3; the D is unclear. The CDR3 sequence is 15 residues long. Germline V lookup: CDR1 SGHRS, CDR2 YFSETQ. The ends were cut back, 2 bases at V and 2 bases at J, with 12 bases in the middle. The DNA for the CDR3 is TGCGCCAGCAGCTTACATGGCAGAAACACAGATACGCAGTATTTT. As protein: CASSLHGRNTDTQYF.

This clone came up once. The chain recombines TRBV5-1 with TRBJ2-7; TRBD1 agrees at 9 bases. Germline V gives CDR1 SGHRS, CDR2 YFSETQ. The CDR3 consists of 15 residues. V was pared by 4 bases and J by 0 bases, with 5 bases of the junction left unmatched. The CDR3 nucleotides are TGCGCCAGCAGCCGGGACAGGGAAATCTCCTACGAGCAGTACTTC. The encoded protein is CASSRDREISYEQYF.

This chain connects TRBV7-9 to TRBJ2-1, with TRBD2 matching over 9 bases. The CDR3 extends over 18 amino acids. Losses at the gene ends were 1 base for V and 3 bases for J; bases not matched to a gene: 10. Germline V lookup: CDR1 SEHNR, CDR2 FQNEAQ (reference sequence). The CDR3 sequence: CASSLEGGGSGSYNEQFF. DNA for the CDR3: TGTGCCAGCAGCTTAGAGGGGGGCGGTAGCGGGAGCTACAATGAGCAGTTCTTC. Using reference TRBV7-9 and TRBJ2-1 for the parts outside the CDR3, the full variable domain is DTGVSQNPRHKITKRGQNVTFRCDPISEHNRLYWYRQTLGQGPEFLTYFQNEAQLEKSRLLSDRFSAERPKGSFSTLEIQRTEQGDSAMYLCASSLEGGGSGSYNEQFFGPGTRLTVL.

The J gene is TRBJ2-5, the V gene TRBV11-2, with D perhaps matching TRBD2 (6 bases). V was pared by 7 bases and J by 5 bases, with 17 bases between. The CDR3 is made up of 14 amino acids. Per the germline V gene, CDR1 is SGHAT and CDR2 is FQNNGV. The CDR3 here is CASTNLGGTETQYF. The DNA for the CDR3 is TGTGCCAGCACCAATCTGGGGGGTACGGAGACCCAGTACTTC.

J is TRBJ2-3 and V is TRBV4-1, with D uncertain. The CDR3 extends over 14 amino acids. Germline CDR1 MGHRA, CDR2 YSYEKL. V lost 0 bases, J lost 8 bases, and 12 bases lay in between. The CDR3 sequence is CASSQDEATRTQYF. In DNA form, the CDR3 reads TGCGCCAGCAGCCAAGATGAGGCCACCCGTACGCAGTATTTT.

V gene TRBV7-6 combines with J gene TRBJ2-5, with D possibly being TRBD2 (6 bases). Germline V CDR1 and CDR2: SGHVS, FNYEAQ. There are 15 residues in the CDR3. Trimming removed 1 base at V and 5 bases at J, with 14 bases between. The CDR3 loop reads CASSLGGGMGETQYF. The CDR3 coding sequence is TGTGCCAGCAGCTTAGGCGGCGGGATGGGGGAGACCCAGTACTTC.

The CDR3 DNA reads TGTGCCAGCAGCTGGGGACTAGCTGGTTACAATGAGCAGTTCTTC. Protein: CASSWGLAGYNEQFF. The rearrangement joins TRBV11-2 to TRBJ2-1, with TRBD2 matching 9 bases. Germline values: CDR1 SGHAT, CDR2 FQNNGV. The CDR3 spans 15 residues. With V trimmed by 4 bases and J by 4 bases, 5 bases remained unmatched.

The V gene is TRBV11-2, the J gene TRBJ2-7; no reliable D call. V lost 5 bases, J lost 3 bases, and 23 bases lay in between. CDR3 length: 17 amino acids. CDR1 is SGHAT, CDR2 FQNNGV, per germline. The CDR3 spells CASSQVQNPAAHYEQYF. CDR3 nucleotide sequence: TGTGCCAGCAGCCAGGTTCAGAATCCAGCTGCCCACTACGAGCAGTACTTC.